Each of the 5 T cell receptor beta chains below was sequenced from the same sample in a study of monozygotic twins with cystic fibrosis. Data came from immunoSEQ multiplex PCR; TCRdb stores just in-frame clones and leaves some out. The sample lists almost 20,000 clones; about 89% were seen once. Sequencing used blood. These receptors were obtained from a girl aged 2 to 9 with cystic fibrosis.

This chain links TRBV29-1 with TRBJ2-2; 8 nucleotides match TRBD2. Germline lookup yields CDR1 SQVTM and CDR2 ANQGSEA. Trimming took 4 bases from V and 3 from J; bases not matched to a gene: 4. This CDR3 region has 14 residues. The CDR3 DNA is TGCAGCGTTGGGCCAGCGGGAGACACCGGGGAGCTGTTTTTT. It specifies CSVGPAGDTGELFF.

The J gene is TRBJ1-1, the V gene TRBV4-1; perhaps TRBD1 as D (5 bases). The V end lost 4 bases, the J end lost 4 bases, and 16 bases lay between the germline ends. The CDR3 has 15 residues. CDR1 and CDR2 (germline): MGHRA, YSYEKL. The CDR3: CASSPLNQGGTEAFF. DNA for the CDR3: TGCGCCAGCAGCCCTCTGAACCAGGGCGGCACTGAAGCTTTCTTT.

The rearrangement joins TRBV5-6 to TRBJ2-1, with 8 bases that match TRBD1. Looked up from germline, CDR1 is SGHDT and CDR2 is YYEEEE. This CDR3 is built from 14 residues. The V and J ends lost 2 bases and 5 bases, in that order; junction bases with no gene match: 3. CDR3 coding DNA: TGTGCCAGCAGCTTCCGACAGGGGAACAATGAGCAGTTCTTC. This translates into CASSFRQGNNEQFF.

The chain joins TRBV19 to TRBJ1-5, with D unresolved. Trimming shortened V by 6 bases and J by 8 bases, and 11 bases separated the two germline ends. This CDR3 has 12 residues. CDR1 is LNHDA and CDR2 is SQIVND in the germline V gene (reference sequence). CDR3 in amino acids: CASRSPGEPQHF. The CDR3 region has the DNA TGTGCCAGTAGATCCCCGGGTGAGCCCCAGCATTTT.

V and J are TRBV6-5 and TRBJ1-6; possible D gene TRBD1, 5 bases. V lost 0 bases and J lost 13, with 16 bases in between. CDR3 length: 15 residues. Germline V gene data show CDR1 as MNHEY and CDR2 as SVGAGI. The CDR3 DNA sequence: TGTGCCAGCAGTTACTCCGGGACCCCCTTGTTCCCCCTCCACTTT. Protein sequence: CASSYSGTPLFPLHF.